The entry that follows covers one TCR beta chain sequence. The PCR contained 60 Vbeta and 13 Jbeta primers. This table comes from immunoSEQ multiplex PCR, and its TCRdb copy is limited to in-frame clones, with some not included. This table holds over 150,000 clones, approximately 84% found once. The record originates from a study of cytomegalovirus exposure and HLA in healthy donors. Whereas donors were nominally healthy upon sampling, unrecorded immune exposures were probable. The junction had 5 bases not matched to a gene; V was cut back by 4 bases and J by 2 bases. This CDR3 has 16 residues. Germline CDR1 reads MGHRA; CDR2 reads YSYEKL.

The J gene is TRBJ1-5, the V gene TRBV4-1; TRBD1 agrees at 10 bases. The clonotype was recovered from a girl between 10 and 17 years old in good health and CMV-seropositive. The material sequenced was PBMCs. CDR3 coding DNA: TGCGCCAGCAGCCCCTTAGGGACAGGGGGCAATCAGCCCCAGCATTTT. Amino acid sequence: CASSPLGTGGNQPQHF.